What follows are 10 T cell receptor beta chains derived from one specimen sequenced in a study of blood T cell repertoires in COVID-19. The method was immunoSEQ multiplex PCR; TCRdb's version includes in-frame clones alone and lacks a portion of them. This table holds just under 150,000 clones, approximately 87% found once. What was sequenced was peripheral blood. The receptors were sampled from a man aged 50 or older who had recovered from COVID-19.

The rearrangement links TRBV19 to TRBJ2-3; 12 nucleotides align to TRBD2. The junction had 5 bases not matched to a gene; V was cut back by 8 bases and J by 2 bases. The CDR3 is made up of 15 amino acids. Germline CDR1 reads LNHDA; CDR2 reads SQIVND (reference sequence). CDR3 DNA: TGTGCCAGTCGGACTAGCGGGGACCACACAGATACGCAGTATTTT. It is translated as CASRTSGDHTDTQYF.

This sequence joins TRBV11-3 and TRBJ1-2, with D possibly TRBD1 on 5 matching bases. V was cut by 2 bases and J by 4 bases, with 14 bases left in between. The CDR3 totals 15 residues. Per the germline V gene, CDR1 is SGHNT and CDR2 is YENEEA. CDR3 in DNA: TGTGCCAGCAGCTTACTCGGGCGGGGCGCCTATGGCTACACCTTC. This codes for CASSLLGRGAYGYTF.

This rearrangement joins TRBV2 to TRBJ2-7; 11 positions match TRBD2. The V and J ends lost 6 bases and 5 bases, in that order; junction bases with no gene match: 9. Germline assignment: CDR1 SNHLY and CDR2 FYNNEI. The CDR3 length is 15 residues. CDR3 residues: CASRDLAGGRHEQYF. DNA of the CDR3: TGTGCCAGCAGGGATTTAGCGGGGGGGCGACACGAGCAGTACTTC.

This sequence joins TRBV10-3 and TRBJ2-2, with 11 bases aligning to TRBD2. The CDR3 totals 17 residues. The germline V gene encodes CDR1 ENHRY and CDR2 SYGVKD. V was pared by 5 bases and J by 12 bases, with 17 bases of the junction left unmatched. CDR3 protein: CAISIASGGTLAEKLFF. The CDR3 DNA reads TGTGCCATCAGTATCGCTAGCGGGGGGACCCTGGCCGAGAAGCTGTTTTTT.

The chain has TRBV19 and TRBJ2-4, with 7 bases fitting TRBD1. Germline V CDR1 and CDR2: LNHDA, SQIVND (reference sequence). V was clipped by 5 bases and J by 0 bases; unmatched bases: 13. CDR3 size: 18 residues. For the CDR3, the DNA is TGTGCCAGTAGTCCCGGACCCCTCAGGGGGAGAGCCAAAAACATTCAGTACTTC. Protein product: CASSPGPLRGRAKNIQYF.

The rearrangement joins TRBV6-2 or TRBV6-3 to TRBJ2-7; 9 bases are a match to TRBD2. Germline CDR1 reads MNHEY; CDR2 reads SVGEGT. V gave up 5 bases and J gave up 6 bases; unmatched junction bases: 11. The CDR3 length is 15 residues. CDR3 in DNA: TGTGCCAGCAGTCCGATATTAGCGGGGGATCGCGAGCAGTACTTC. Protein sequence: CASSPILAGDREQYF.

The V and J genes are TRBV19 and TRBJ1-1; D is possibly TRBD1 (6 bases). Looked up from germline, CDR1 is LNHDA and CDR2 is SQIVND (reference sequence). This CDR3 comprises 15 residues. Trimming took 0 bases from V and 5 from J, leaving 13 bases between them. The CDR3 DNA reads as TGTGCCAGTAGTATAGATCGGGGGGCTGGGACTGAAGCTTTCTTT. Amino acids: CASSIDRGAGTEAFF.

The chain carries TRBV10-3 and TRBJ2-3; D ambiguous. The CDR3 has 14 amino acids. CDR1 and CDR2 from the germline V gene are ENHRY and SYGVKD. With 3 bases removed from V and 4 bases from J, the gap between germline ends came to 11 bases. The CDR3 protein is CAISDSMAADTQYF. Here the CDR3 DNA reads TGTGCCATCAGTGATAGTATGGCGGCAGATACGCAGTATTTT.

This clone was observed a few times. This chain links TRBV7-3 with TRBJ1-5; a weak D match, TRBD1 (6 bases). The CDR3 extends over 16 amino acids. Trimming stripped 2 bases from V and 8 bases from J, with 19 bases between. Germline V gene lookup returns CDR1 SGHTA and CDR2 FQGTGA. The DNA of the CDR3 is TGTGCCAGCAGCTTACCCGGGACACCCCATTGGAAGCCCCAGCATTTT. It yields the protein CASSLPGTPHWKPQHF.

This chain uses TRBV6-2 or TRBV6-3 with TRBJ2-5; 8 positions agree with TRBD2. Germline-derived CDR1 and CDR2 are MNHEY and SVGEGT. The CDR3 spans 19 residues. The V segment lost 0 bases and the J segment 3 bases; nucleotides outside the gene matches: 15. The CDR3 DNA reads as TGTGCCAGCAGTTACTCGATTTCGGGGGGGATAAAAAATGAAGAGACCCAGTACTTC. Amino acids: CASSYSISGGIKNEETQYF.